Sequencing of this T cell receptor beta chain was carried out in a study of blood T cell repertoires in COVID-19. Study-level information: There were acute and convalescent COVID-19 samples, and they came from the United States, Italy and Spain. PBMCs, B-cell-depleted T cells, or T cells were the source of the cDNA or gDNA that made up the material.

Authors' methods: Researchers report that nucleated cell counts were estimated from reference gene primer amplification. Sequencing used immunoSEQ multiplex PCR; TCRdb keeps in-frame clones, though not all of them. D and trimming were read from the DNA, whereas the V and J calls and clone size are those reported in that table. The data show approximately 16,000 clones, roughly nine tenths seen once. Trimming pared 6 bases from V and 0 bases from J, leaving 16 bases between. The V gene's germline CDR1 is MNHEY and CDR2 SMNVEV (reference sequence). The CDR3 loop spans 16 amino acids. The sequence was obtained from a woman in her sixties or seventies in a cohort sampled during active or convalescent COVID-19. V usage is TRBV27 and J usage is TRBJ2-3, with TRBD2 as a possible D gene (6 bases). The material sequenced was peripheral blood. The CDR3 nucleotides read TGTGCCAGCAGGCGGGGCAGACCTCTTAGCACAGATACGCAGTATTTT. It yields the protein CASRRGRPLSTDTQYF.